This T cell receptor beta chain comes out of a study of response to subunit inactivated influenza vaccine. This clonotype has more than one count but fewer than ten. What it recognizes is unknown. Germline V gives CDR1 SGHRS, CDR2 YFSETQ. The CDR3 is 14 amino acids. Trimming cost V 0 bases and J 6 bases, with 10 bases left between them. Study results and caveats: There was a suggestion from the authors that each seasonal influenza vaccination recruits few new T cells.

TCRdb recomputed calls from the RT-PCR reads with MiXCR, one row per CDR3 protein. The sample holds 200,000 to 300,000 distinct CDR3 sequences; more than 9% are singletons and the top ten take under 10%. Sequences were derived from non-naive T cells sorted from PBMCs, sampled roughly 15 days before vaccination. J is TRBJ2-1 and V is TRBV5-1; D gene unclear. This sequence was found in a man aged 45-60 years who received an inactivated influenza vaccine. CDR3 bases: TGCGCCAGCAGCTTGGACCTCCAGGTCAATGAGCAGTTCTTC. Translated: CASSLDLQVNEQFF.